This T cell receptor (beta chain) derives from a study of beta chain features in type 1 diabetes. Germline V CDR1 and CDR2: MNHEY, SVGAGI. This CDR3 has 15 amino acids. V shed 10 bases, J shed 10 bases, and the junction held 16 bases outside the gene matches. Investigators reverse transcribed all isolated RNA, so they sequenced expressed TCRB transcripts. The method was immunoSEQ multiplex PCR; TCRdb's version includes in-frame clones alone and lacks a portion of them. The data hold around 150,000 clones, with about 7% observed a single time. The V gene is TRBV6-5, the J gene TRBJ2-1; 10 bases map to TRBD1. Sequenced material: central memory CD4+ T cells from blood. The sequence was obtained from a woman in her 30s in good health. CDR3 residues: CATTQGQGFPLEQFF. For the CDR3, the DNA is TGTGCCACCACCCAGGGACAGGGGTTCCCATTGGAGCAGTTCTTC.